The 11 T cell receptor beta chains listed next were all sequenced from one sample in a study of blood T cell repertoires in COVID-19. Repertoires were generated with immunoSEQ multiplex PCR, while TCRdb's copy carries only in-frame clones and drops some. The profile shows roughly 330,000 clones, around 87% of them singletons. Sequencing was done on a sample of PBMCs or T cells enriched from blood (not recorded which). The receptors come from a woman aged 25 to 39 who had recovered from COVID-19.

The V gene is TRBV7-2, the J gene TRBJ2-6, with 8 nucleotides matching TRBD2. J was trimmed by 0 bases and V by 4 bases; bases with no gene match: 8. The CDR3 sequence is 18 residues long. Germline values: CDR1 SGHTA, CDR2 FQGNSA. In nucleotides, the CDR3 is TGTGCCAGCAGCTCACGAGCGGGGGTCTTCTCTGGGGCCAACGTCCTGACTTTC. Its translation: CASSSRAGVFSGANVLTF.

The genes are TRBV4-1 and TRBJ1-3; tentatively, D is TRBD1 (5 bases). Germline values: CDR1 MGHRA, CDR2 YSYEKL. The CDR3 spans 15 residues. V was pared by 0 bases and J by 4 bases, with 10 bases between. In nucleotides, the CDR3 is TGCGCCAGCAGCCAAGATGGGGGGGTCGGAAACACCATATATTTT. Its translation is CASSQDGGVGNTIYF.

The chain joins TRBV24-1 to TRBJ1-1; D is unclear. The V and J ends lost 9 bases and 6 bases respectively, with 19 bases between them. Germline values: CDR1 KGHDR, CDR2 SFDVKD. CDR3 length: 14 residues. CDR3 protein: CATRGPTSLSEAFF. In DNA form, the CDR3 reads TGTGCCACCCGCGGGCCCACCAGTTTGTCTGAAGCTTTCTTT.

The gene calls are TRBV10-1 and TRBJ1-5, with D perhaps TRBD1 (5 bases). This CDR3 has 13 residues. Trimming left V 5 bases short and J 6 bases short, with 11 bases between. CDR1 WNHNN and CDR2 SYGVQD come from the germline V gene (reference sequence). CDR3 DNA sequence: TGCGCCAGCAGTCCGACCCAGGGTCAGCCCCAGCATTTT. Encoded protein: CASSPTQGQPQHF.

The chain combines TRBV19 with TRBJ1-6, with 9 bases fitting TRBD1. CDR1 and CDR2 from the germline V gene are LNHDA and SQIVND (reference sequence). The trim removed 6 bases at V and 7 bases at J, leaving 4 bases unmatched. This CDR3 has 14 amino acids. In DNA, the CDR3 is TGTGCCAGTAGCGGACAGGGGCACAATTCACCCCTCCACTTT. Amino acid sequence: CASSGQGHNSPLHF. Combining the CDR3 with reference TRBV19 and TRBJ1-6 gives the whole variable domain DGGITQSPKYLFRKEGQNVTLSCEQNLNHDAMYWYRQDPGQGLRLIYYSQIVNDFQKGDIAEGYSVSREKKESFPLTVTSAQKNPTAFYLCASSGQGHNSPLHFGNGTRLTVT.

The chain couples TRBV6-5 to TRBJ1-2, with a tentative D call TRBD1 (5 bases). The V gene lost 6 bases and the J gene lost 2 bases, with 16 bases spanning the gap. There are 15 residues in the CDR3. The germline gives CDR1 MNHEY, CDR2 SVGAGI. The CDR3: CASRKITGLNYGYTF. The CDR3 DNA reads TGTGCCAGCAGGAAGATAACAGGTCTGAACTATGGCTACACCTTC.

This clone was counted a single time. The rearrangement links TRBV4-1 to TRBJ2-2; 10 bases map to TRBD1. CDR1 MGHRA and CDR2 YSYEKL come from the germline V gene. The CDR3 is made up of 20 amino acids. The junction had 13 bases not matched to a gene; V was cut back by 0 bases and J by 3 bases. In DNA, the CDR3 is TGCGCCAGCAGCCAAGACCCGGACAGGGGGAATGTCGTTGACACCGGGGAGCTGTTTTTT. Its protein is CASSQDPDRGNVVDTGELFF.

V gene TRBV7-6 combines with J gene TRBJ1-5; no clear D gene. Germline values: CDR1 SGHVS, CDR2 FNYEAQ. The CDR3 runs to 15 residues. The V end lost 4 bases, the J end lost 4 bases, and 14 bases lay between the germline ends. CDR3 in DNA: TGTGCCAGCAGCTCCCTCCCCAGCGAAAATCAGCCCCAGCATTTT. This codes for CASSSLPSENQPQHF.

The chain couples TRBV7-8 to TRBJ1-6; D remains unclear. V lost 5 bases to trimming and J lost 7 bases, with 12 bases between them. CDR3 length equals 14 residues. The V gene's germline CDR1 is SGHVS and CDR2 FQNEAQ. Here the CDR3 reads CASSRARENSPLHF. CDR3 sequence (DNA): TGTGCCAGCAGCCGGGCACGTGAAAATTCACCCCTCCACTTT.

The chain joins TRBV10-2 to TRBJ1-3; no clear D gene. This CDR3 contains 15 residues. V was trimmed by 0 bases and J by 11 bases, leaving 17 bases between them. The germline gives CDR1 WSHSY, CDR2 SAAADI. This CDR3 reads CASSESSYSGSAIYF. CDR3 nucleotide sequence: TGCGCCAGCAGTGAGTCGTCGTATTCCGGGTCGGCCATATATTTT.

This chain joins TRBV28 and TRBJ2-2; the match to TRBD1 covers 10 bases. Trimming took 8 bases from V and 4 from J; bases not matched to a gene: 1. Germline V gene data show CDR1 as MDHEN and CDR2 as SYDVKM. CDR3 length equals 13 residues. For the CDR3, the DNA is TGTGCCAGCTGGACAGGGGGCACCGGGGAGCTGTTTTTT. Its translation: CASWTGGTGELFF.